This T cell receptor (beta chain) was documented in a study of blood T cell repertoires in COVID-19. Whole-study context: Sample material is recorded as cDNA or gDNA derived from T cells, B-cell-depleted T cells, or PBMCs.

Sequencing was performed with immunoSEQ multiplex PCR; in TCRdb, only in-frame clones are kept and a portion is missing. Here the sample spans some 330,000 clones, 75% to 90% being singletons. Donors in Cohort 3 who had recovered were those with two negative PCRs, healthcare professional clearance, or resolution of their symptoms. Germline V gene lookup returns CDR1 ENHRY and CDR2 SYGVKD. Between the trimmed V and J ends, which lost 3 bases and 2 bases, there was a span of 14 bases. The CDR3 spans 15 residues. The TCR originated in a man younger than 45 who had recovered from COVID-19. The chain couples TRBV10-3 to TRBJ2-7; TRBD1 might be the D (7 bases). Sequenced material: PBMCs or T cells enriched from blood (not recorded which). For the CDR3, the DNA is TGTGCCATCAGTGAAGACAGGGAGGAAACCTACGAGCAGTACTTC. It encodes CAISEDREETYEQYF.